What follows are 16 T cell receptor beta chains derived from one specimen sequenced in a study of T cell repertoires in cytomegalovirus infection. TCRdb re-derived calls from the reads in MiXCR, one entry per CDR3 protein. The sample includes approximately 340,000 distinct CDR3 sequences, approximately 32% of them seen just once. These receptors' antigens are unknown. Sequenced material: cultured PBMCs, taken from culture after CMV antigen stimulation. These TCRs come from a human donor in good health (CMV status not recorded). Some clones in this sample may be carry-over from other donors' samples.

The sample holds a few counts of this clonotype. The gene calls are TRBV18 and TRBJ2-7; TRBD2 matches 15 bases. The CDR3 extends over 18 amino acids. J lost 7 bases, V lost 3 bases, and 13 bases had no gene match. The germline V gene encodes CDR1 KGHSH and CDR2 LQKENI. CDR3 amino acids: CASSPAPGLAGGPEEQYF. The CDR3 DNA reads as TGTGCCAGCTCACCTGCACCAGGACTAGCGGGAGGGCCAGAAGAGCAGTACTTC.

V usage is TRBV11-2 and J usage is TRBJ2-3; the D gene is possibly TRBD2 (5 bases). The CDR3 consists of 18 residues. CDR1 and CDR2 from the germline V gene are SGHAT and FQNNGV. V was trimmed by 0 bases and J by 6 bases, leaving 22 bases between them. The CDR3: CASSLDWIRAGLRDTQYF. The CDR3 coding sequence is TGTGCCAGCAGCTTAGATTGGATTAGGGCCGGACTCCGGGATACGCAGTATTTT.

There are many counts of this clonotype. The chain is built from TRBV20-1 and TRBJ1-5; D might be TRBD1 (6 bases). Trimming pared 6 bases from V and 2 bases from J, leaving 17 bases between. There are 15 residues in the CDR3. CDR1 and CDR2 from the germline V gene are DFQATT and SNEGSKA (reference sequence). The CDR3 region is CSALRGAIGNQPQHF. In DNA, the CDR3 is TGCAGTGCGTTACGGGGGGCTATCGGCAATCAGCCCCAGCATTTT.

V usage is TRBV6-6 and J usage is TRBJ2-5; TRBD2 aligns across 7 bases. CDR1 MNHNY and CDR2 SVGAGI come from the germline V gene (reference sequence). With 6 bases clipped from V and 3 bases from J, the junction kept 10 bases outside the gene matches. The CDR3 is made up of 15 amino acids. Written as DNA, the CDR3 is TGTGCCAGCAGGGCTGCGATGGCGGGGGAAGAGACCCAGTACTTC. Amino acids: CASRAAMAGEETQYF.

Only a few counts were recorded for this clonotype. This chain links TRBV12-3 or TRBV12-4 with TRBJ2-7; 7 bases align to TRBD1. This CDR3 contains 14 residues. V shed 6 bases and J 6 bases; nucleotides not matched to a gene: 11. CDR3 nucleotide sequence: TGTGCCAGCAGCCAGGGACAGTATCGGGGCGAGCAGTACTTC. This encodes CASSQGQYRGEQYF.

This chain joins TRBV15 and TRBJ2-7; either TRBD1 or TRBD2 may supply D (6 bases each). The CDR3 is made up of 18 amino acids. Germline V gene data show CDR1 as LNHNV and CDR2 as YYDKDF (reference sequence). Trimming took off 1 base at V and 4 bases at J, with 23 bases between the two ends. CDR3 nucleotide sequence: TGTGCCACCAGCAGAGCCTGGGGGGCCGGAGATTTCTCGTACGAGCAGTACTTC. Protein: CATSRAWGAGDFSYEQYF.

V usage is TRBV12-3 or TRBV12-4 and J usage is TRBJ2-3; 11 positions match TRBD2. The CDR3 extends over 17 amino acids. The V segment lost 7 bases and the J segment 0 bases; nucleotides outside the gene matches: 9. CDR3 coding DNA: TGTGCCAGCACCCCTTATAGCGGGGGGGCAAGCACAGATACGCAGTATTTT. This gives the protein CASTPYSGGASTDTQYF.

This clonotype was counted between two and nine times. The rearrangement uses TRBV28 and TRBJ2-7, with 9 bases that match TRBD1. This CDR3 is 16 amino acids long. From germline, CDR1 is MDHEN and CDR2 SYDVKM. With V trimmed by 6 bases and J by 4 bases, 13 bases remained unmatched. The chain's CDR3 is CASSTTGTGSKYEQYF. As DNA, the CDR3 is TGTGCCAGCAGCACGACCGGGACAGGGAGTAAGTACGAGCAGTACTTC.

This clonotype has a count of ten or more. This sequence joins TRBV19 and TRBJ1-1; D is undetermined. The CDR3 runs 17 residues. Per germline, CDR1 LNHDA and CDR2 SQIVND (reference sequence). The V and J ends lost 6 bases and 0 bases respectively, with 20 bases between them. This chain's CDR3 is CASSPPRNRALNTEAFF. Written as DNA, the CDR3 is TGTGCCAGTAGCCCGCCCCGGAACCGCGCGTTGAACACTGAAGCTTTCTTT.

V gene TRBV10-3 combines with J gene TRBJ2-3, with a tentative D call TRBD2 (6 bases). This CDR3 has 15 amino acids. From germline, CDR1 is ENHRY and CDR2 SYGVKD. V lost 3 bases and J lost 3, with 13 bases in between. The CDR3 nucleotides read TGTGCCATCAGTGACCCGGGGGAGACAACAGATACGCAGTATTTT. The encoded protein is CAISDPGETTDTQYF.

The chain has TRBV12-3 or TRBV12-4 and TRBJ1-1; D gene unclear. This CDR3 has 13 residues. The V and J ends lost 7 bases and 0 bases respectively, with 9 bases between them. The CDR3 nucleotides are TGTGCCAGCACCAACGACATGAACACTGAAGCTTTCTTT. Encoded protein: CASTNDMNTEAFF.

This clonotype was counted only a few times. The chain carries TRBV4-2 and TRBJ2-1; TRBD2 aligns across 13 bases. Germline V gene data show CDR1 as LGHNA and CDR2 as YNFKEQ. The CDR3 consists of 16 residues. The J segment lost 4 bases and the V segment lost 4 bases, leaving 4 bases of the junction unmatched. CDR3 bases: TGTGCCAGCAGCCCGGGGGGACTAGCGGGATACAATGAGCAGTTCTTC. Its translation is CASSPGGLAGYNEQFF.

The V gene is TRBV12-3 or TRBV12-4, the J gene TRBJ2-3; TRBD1 might be the D (5 bases). Trimming cost V 5 bases and J 10 bases, with 16 bases left between them. The CDR3 loop spans 13 amino acids. DNA of the CDR3: TGTGCCAGCAGTCCACAGGCTCGGGTGGCGCAGTATTTT. It is translated as CASSPQARVAQYF.

This sequence joins TRBV27 and TRBJ1-1; no reliable D call. V was pared by 2 bases and J by 3 bases, with 7 bases between. The germline V gene has CDR1 MNHEY and CDR2 SMNVEV (reference sequence). CDR3 length: 13 amino acids. The CDR3 nucleotides are TGTGCCAGCAGTTTAAGGAGATACACTGAAGCTTTCTTT. This gives the protein CASSLRRYTEAFF.

The chain couples TRBV10-3 to TRBJ1-1, with D perhaps TRBD1 (6 bases). V lost 5 bases and J lost 0, with 16 bases in between. The germline V gene encodes CDR1 ENHRY and CDR2 SYGVKD. The CDR3 runs to 16 residues. In DNA form, the CDR3 reads TGTGCCATCAGTCCTCTTCCACCAGGGGTGAACACTGAAGCTTTCTTT. Residues: CAISPLPPGVNTEAFF.

The genes are TRBV15 and TRBJ1-2; D may be TRBD1 (6 bases). The CDR3 has 15 residues. Germline values: CDR1 LNHNV, CDR2 YYDKDF (reference sequence). With 0 bases removed from V and 7 bases from J, the gap between germline ends came to 15 bases. The DNA of the CDR3 is TGTGCCACCAGCAGAGATACCCACAGGACAGCTGGCTACACCTTC. Amino acid sequence: CATSRDTHRTAGYTF.